This TCR beta chain came from a study of identical twins. General observations from the study: Beta clonotypes that were abundant in cord blood contained fewer insertions, a pattern absent from memory repertoires.

The CDR3 extends over 15 amino acids. V shed 2 bases and J shed 5 bases, with 18 bases lying between them. Germline V gene data show CDR1 as DFQATT and CDR2 as SNEGSKA (reference sequence). Template switching, a step in the protocol, added a universal primer site, and cDNA carried unique molecular identifiers. TCRdb analysed the 5' RACE reads with MiXCR anew, one entry per CDR3 protein. The repertoire holds about 890,000 distinct CDR3 sequences, about 12% seen once, with 1.5% to 2% in the top ten. Everyone who donated was a healthy Caucasian. To note about this clonotype: Its specificity is unknown.

Another study also made use of these data, one on yellow fever vaccine responses in identical twins.

The J gene is TRBJ2-5, the V gene TRBV20-1, with D hard to call. The TCR comes from a woman in her late teens or twenties in good health. Sequenced: PBMCs. The CDR3 DNA reads as TGCAGTGCTAGATACGCAAAAGCCGGTTACGAGACCCAGTACTTC. Encoded protein: CSARYAKAGYETQYF.